This T cell receptor (beta chain) stems from a study of early T cells in non-severe SARS-CoV-2 infection. Study-wide background: Sequencing of unsorted whole blood was done on bulk RNA, leaving chains unpaired.

The germline gives CDR1 KGHDR, CDR2 SFDVKD. The CDR3 sequence is 16 residues long. V shed 9 bases and J 0 bases; nucleotides not matched to a gene: 9. Attachment of unique molecular identifiers to individual cDNA molecules was performed. TCRdb recomputed calls from the 5' RACE reads with MiXCR, one row per CDR3 protein. The data hold some 28,000 distinct CDR3 sequences, with under 10% observed a single time. This clonotype was observed a few times. The antigen is unknown. Findings and limits, study-wide: Anti-spike CD8 responses were favored by VDJdb matching, which missed private and CD4 specificities.

The specimen sequenced was whole blood. The clonotype originates from an adult who was a healthcare worker with PCR-confirmed SARS-CoV-2 infection or an uninfected control (not recorded which). This chain links TRBV24-1 with TRBJ2-1; 8 bases agree with TRBD2. The CDR3 protein is CATAGGRLSSYNEQFF. The CDR3 region has the DNA TGTGCCACCGCGGGGGGTCGTCTTAGCTCCTACAATGAGCAGTTCTTC.